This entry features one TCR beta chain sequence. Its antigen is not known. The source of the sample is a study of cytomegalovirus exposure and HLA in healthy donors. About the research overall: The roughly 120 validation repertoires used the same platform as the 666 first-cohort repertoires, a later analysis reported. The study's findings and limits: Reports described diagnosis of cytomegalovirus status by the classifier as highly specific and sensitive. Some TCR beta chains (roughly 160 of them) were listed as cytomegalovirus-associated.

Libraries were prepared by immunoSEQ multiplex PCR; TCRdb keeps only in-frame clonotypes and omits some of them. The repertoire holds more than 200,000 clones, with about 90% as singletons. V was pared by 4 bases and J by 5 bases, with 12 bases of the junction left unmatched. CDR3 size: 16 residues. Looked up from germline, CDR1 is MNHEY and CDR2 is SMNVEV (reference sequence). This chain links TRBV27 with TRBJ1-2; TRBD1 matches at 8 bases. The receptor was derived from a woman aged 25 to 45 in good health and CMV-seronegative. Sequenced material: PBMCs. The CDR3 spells CASSSRQGRSWYGYTF. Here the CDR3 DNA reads TGTGCCAGCAGTTCCCGACAGGGGCGATCGTGGTATGGCTACACCTTC.